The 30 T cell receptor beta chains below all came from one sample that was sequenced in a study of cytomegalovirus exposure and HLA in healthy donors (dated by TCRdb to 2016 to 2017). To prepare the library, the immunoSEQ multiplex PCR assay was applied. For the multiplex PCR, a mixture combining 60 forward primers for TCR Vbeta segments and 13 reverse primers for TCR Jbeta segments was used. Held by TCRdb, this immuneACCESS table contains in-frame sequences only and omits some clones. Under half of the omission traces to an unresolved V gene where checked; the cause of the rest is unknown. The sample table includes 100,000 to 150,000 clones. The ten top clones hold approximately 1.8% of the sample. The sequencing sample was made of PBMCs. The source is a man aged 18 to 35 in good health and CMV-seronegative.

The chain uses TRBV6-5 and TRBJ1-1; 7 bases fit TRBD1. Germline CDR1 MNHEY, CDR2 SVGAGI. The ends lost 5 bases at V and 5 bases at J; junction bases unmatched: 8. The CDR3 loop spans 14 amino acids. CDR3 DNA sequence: TGTGCCAGCAGTCCCCTTACAGGGGTGACTGAAGCTTTCTTT. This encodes CASSPLTGVTEAFF.

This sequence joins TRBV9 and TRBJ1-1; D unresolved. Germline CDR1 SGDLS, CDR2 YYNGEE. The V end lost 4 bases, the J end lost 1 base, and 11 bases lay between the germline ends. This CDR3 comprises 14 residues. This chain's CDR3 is CASSQGLPNTEAFF. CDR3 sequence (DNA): TGTGCCAGCAGCCAAGGACTTCCGAACACTGAAGCTTTCTTT.

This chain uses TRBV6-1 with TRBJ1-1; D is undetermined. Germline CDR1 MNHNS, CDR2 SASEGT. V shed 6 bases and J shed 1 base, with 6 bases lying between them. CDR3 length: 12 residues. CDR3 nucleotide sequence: TGTGCCAGCAGCCTCAGGAACACTGAAGCTTTCTTT. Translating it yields CASSLRNTEAFF.

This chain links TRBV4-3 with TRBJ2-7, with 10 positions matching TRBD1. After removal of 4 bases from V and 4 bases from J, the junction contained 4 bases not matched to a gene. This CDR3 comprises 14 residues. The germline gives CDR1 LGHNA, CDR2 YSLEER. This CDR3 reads CASSPGQGRYEQYF. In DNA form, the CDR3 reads TGCGCCAGCAGCCCGGGACAGGGGCGGTACGAGCAGTACTTC.

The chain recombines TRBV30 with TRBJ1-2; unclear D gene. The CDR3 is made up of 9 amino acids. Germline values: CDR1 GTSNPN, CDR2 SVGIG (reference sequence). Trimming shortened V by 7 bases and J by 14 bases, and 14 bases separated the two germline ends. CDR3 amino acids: CAYRLGETF. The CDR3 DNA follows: TGTGCCTACCGATTGGGCGAAACCTTC.

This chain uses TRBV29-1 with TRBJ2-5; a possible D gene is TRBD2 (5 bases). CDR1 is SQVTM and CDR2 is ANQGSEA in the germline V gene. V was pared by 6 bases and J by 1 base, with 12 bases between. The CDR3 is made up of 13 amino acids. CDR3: CSVGTSGQETQYF. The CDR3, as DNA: TGCAGCGTAGGTACCAGCGGCCAAGAGACCCAGTACTTC. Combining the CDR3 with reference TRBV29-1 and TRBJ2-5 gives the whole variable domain SAVISQKPSRDICQRGTSLTIQCQVDSQVTMMFWYRQQPGQSLTLIATANQGSEATYESGFVIDKFPISRPNLTFSTLTVSNMSPEDSSIYLCSVGTSGQETQYFGPGTRLLVL.

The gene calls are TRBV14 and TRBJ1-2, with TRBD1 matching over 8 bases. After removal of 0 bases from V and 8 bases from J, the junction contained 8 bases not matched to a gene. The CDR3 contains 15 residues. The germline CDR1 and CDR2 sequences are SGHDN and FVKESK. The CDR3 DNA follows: TGTGCCAGCAGCCAAGAAAAAAGGACAGGGCTCGGCTACACCTTC. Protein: CASSQEKRTGLGYTF.

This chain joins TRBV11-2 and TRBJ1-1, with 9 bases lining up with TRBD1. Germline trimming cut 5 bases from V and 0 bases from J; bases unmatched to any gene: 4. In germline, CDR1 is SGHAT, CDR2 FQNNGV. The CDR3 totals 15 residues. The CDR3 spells CASSANRGLNTEAFF. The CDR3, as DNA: TGTGCCAGCAGCGCGAACAGGGGGCTGAACACTGAAGCTTTCTTT.

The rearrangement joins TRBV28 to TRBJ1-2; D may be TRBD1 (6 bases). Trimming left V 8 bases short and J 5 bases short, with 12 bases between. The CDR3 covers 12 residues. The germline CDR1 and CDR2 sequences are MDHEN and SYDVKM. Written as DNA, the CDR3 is TGTGCCAGCGGTTCCCAGGGGTATGGCTACACCTTC. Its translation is CASGSQGYGYTF.

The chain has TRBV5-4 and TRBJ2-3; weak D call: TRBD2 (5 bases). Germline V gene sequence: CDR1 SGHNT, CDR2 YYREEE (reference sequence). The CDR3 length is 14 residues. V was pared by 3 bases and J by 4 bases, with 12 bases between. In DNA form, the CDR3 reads TGTGCCAGCAGCTCCAGGACCGGGGCAGATACGCAGTATTTT. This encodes CASSSRTGADTQYF.

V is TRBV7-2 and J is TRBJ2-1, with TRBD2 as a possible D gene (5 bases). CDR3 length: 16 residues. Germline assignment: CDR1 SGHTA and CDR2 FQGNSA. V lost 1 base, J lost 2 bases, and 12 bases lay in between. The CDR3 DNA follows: TGTGCCAGCAGCTTAGACGCAACGGGGACCTACAATGAGCAGTTCTTC. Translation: CASSLDATGTYNEQFF.

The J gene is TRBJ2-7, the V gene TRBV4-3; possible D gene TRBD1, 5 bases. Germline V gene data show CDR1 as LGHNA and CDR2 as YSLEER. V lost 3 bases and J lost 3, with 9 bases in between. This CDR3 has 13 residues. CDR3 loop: CASSHSQGYEQYF. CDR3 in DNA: TGCGCCAGCAGCCACAGCCAGGGCTACGAGCAGTACTTC.

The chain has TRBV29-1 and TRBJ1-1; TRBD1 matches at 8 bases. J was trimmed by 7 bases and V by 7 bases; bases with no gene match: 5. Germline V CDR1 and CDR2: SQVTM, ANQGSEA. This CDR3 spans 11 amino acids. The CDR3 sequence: CSARQGREAFF. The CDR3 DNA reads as TGCAGCGCTAGACAGGGGCGTGAAGCTTTCTTT. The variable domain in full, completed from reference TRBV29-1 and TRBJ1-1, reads SAVISQKPSRDICQRGTSLTIQCQVDSQVTMMFWYRQQPGQSLTLIATANQGSEATYESGFVIDKFPISRPNLTFSTLTVSNMSPEDSSIYLCSARQGREAFFGQGTRLTVV.

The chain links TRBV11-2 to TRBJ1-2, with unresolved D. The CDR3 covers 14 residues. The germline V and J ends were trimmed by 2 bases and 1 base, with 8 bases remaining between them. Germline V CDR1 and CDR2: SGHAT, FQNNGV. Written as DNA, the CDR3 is TGTGCCAGCAGCTTATCACTGCTTAACTATGGCTACACCTTC. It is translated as CASSLSLLNYGYTF.

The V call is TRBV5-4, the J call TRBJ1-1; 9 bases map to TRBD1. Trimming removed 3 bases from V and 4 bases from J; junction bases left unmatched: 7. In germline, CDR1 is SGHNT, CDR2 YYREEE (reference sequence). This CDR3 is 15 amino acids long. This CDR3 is CASSSLKQGATEAFF. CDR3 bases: TGTGCCAGCAGCTCACTTAAACAGGGGGCCACTGAAGCTTTCTTT. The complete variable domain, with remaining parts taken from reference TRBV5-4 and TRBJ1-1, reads ETGVTQSPTHLIKTRGQQVTLRCSSQSGHNTVSWYQQALGQGPQFIFQYYREEENGRGNFPPRFSGLQFPNYSSELNVNALELDDSALYLCASSSLKQGATEAFFGQGTRLTVV.

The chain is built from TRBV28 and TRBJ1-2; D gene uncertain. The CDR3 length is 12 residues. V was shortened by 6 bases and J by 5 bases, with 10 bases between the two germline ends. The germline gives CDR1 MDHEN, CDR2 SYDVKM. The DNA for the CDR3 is TGTGCCAGCAGCCAAAGAGGGTATGGCTACACCTTC. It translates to CASSQRGYGYTF.

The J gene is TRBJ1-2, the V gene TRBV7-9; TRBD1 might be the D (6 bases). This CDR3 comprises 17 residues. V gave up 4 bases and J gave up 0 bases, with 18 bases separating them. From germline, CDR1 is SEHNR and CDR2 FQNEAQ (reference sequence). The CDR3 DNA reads TGTGCCAGCAGCTACACGGACAGACTGAAAGCTAACTATGGCTACACCTTC. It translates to CASSYTDRLKANYGYTF.

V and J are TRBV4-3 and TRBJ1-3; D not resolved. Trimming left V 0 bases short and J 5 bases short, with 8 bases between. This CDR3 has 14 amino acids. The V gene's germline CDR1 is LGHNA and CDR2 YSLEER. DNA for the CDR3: TGCGCCAGCAGCCAAGATGCTGGGCGAAACACCATATATTTT. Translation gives CASSQDAGRNTIYF.

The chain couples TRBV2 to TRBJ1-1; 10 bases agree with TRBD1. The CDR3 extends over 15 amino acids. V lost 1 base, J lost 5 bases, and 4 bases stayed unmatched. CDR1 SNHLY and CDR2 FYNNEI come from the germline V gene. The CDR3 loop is CASSEGDRGKTEAFF. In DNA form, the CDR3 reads TGTGCCAGCAGTGAAGGGGACAGGGGAAAAACTGAAGCTTTCTTT.

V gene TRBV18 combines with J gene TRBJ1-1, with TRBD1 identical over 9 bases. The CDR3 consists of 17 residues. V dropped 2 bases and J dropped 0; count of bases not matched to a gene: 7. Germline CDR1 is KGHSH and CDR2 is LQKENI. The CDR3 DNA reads TGTGCCAGCTCACCAAACCTAGGGACAGGGATGAACACTGAAGCTTTCTTT. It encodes CASSPNLGTGMNTEAFF.

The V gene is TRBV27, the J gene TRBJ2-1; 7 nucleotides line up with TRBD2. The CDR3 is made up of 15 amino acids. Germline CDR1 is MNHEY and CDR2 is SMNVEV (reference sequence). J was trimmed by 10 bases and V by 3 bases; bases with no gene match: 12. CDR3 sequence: CASSLGRGLVGEQFF. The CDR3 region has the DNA TGTGCCAGCAGTTTGGGGCGGGGGTTGGTGGGGGAGCAGTTCTTC.

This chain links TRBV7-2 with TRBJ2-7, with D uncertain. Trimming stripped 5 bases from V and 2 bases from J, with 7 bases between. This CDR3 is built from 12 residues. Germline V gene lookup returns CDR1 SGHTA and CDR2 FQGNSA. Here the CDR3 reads CASSLSPYEQYF. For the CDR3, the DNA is TGTGCCAGCAGCCTCTCTCCCTACGAGCAGTACTTC.

This chain's CDR3 is CASSVESGQTGELFF. CDR3 nucleotide sequence: TGTGCCAGCAGCGTAGAGAGCGGACAGACCGGGGAGCTGTTTTTT. The chain employs TRBV9 and TRBJ2-2; tentatively, D is TRBD1 (6 bases). The V gene's germline CDR1 is SGDLS and CDR2 YYNGEE. The V end lost 0 bases, the J end lost 5 bases, and 11 bases lay between the germline ends. The CDR3 loop spans 15 amino acids.

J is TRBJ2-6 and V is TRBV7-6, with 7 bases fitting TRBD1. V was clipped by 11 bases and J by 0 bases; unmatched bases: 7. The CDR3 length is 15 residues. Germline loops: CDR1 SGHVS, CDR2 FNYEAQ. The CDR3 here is CASGQIPSGANVLTF. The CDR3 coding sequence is TGTGCCTCGGGACAGATTCCCTCTGGGGCCAACGTCCTGACTTTC.

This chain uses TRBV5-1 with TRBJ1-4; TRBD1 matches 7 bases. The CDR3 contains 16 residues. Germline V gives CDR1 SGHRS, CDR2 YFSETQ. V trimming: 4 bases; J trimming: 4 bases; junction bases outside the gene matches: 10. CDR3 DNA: TGCGCCAGCAGCATCGGGACAGAGAGCTTTAATGAAAAACTGTTTTTT. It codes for CASSIGTESFNEKLFF.

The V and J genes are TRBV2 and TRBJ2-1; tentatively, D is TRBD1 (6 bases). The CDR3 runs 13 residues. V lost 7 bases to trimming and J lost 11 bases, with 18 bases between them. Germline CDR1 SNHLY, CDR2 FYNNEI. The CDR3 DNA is TGTGCCAGCAAAGTCCCCACAGGGAACCAGCAGTTCTTC. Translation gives CASKVPTGNQQFF.

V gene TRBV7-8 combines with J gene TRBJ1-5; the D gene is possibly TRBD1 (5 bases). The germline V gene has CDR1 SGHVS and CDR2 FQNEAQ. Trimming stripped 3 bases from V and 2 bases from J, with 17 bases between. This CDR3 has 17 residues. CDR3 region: CASSLGPLGGGNQPQHF. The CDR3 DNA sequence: TGTGCCAGCAGCTTGGGACCGTTGGGGGGTGGCAATCAGCCCCAGCATTTT.

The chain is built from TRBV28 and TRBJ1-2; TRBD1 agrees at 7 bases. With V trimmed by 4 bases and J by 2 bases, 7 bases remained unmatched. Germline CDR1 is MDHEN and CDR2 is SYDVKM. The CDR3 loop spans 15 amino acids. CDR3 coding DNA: TGTGCCAGCAGTTCCCCCACGACAGGGAACTATGGCTACACCTTC. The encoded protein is CASSSPTTGNYGYTF.

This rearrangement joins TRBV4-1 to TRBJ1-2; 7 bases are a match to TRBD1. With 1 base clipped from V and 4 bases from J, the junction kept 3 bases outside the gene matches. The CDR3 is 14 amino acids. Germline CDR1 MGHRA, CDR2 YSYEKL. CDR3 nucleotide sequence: TGCGCCAGCAGCCAAGGACAGGGCGGCTATGGCTACACCTTC. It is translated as CASSQGQGGYGYTF.

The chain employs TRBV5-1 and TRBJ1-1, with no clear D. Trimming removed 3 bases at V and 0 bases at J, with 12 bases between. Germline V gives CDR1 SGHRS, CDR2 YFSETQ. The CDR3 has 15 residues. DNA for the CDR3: TGCGCCAGCAGCTCTCTAAGGCGGATGAACACTGAAGCTTTCTTT. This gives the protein CASSSLRRMNTEAFF.